Listed below are T cell receptor beta chains from one sample, sequenced in a study of T cells in Graves' hyperthyroidism and ophthalmopathy. In TCRdb, the multiplex PCR reads were re-called with MiXCR into one record per CDR3 protein. This table holds roughly 500,000 distinct CDR3 sequences, about 16% found once. Sample: blood. These receptors were taken from a woman in her twenties or thirties with Graves' ophthalmopathy. Each CDR3 is given with its conserved first and last residue. Fields, in order: J gene, V gene, clone size, D gene, CDR3 protein, CDR3 DNA. A D gene is named only where the DNA matches it firmly. Size values are once, few and many counts, or a class for expanded clones, and some rows have none.

J gene: TRBJ2-1
V gene: TRBV20-1
clone size: many
D gene: .
CDR3 protein: CSARNPQSYNEQFF
CDR3 DNA: TGCAGTGCTAGGAACCCCCAGTCCTACAATGAGCAGTTCTTC

J gene: TRBJ2-5
V gene: TRBV9
clone size: few
D gene: TRBD1
CDR3 protein: CASSGGGLETQYF
CDR3 DNA: TGTGCCAGTTCAGGGGGCGGTTTGGAGACCCAGTACTTC

J gene: TRBJ2-2
V gene: TRBV6-2/TRBV6-3
clone size: .
D gene: .
CDR3 protein: CASSYPRHPGELFF
CDR3 DNA: TGTGCCAGCAGTTACCCCCGGCACCCCGGGGAGCTGTTTTTT

J gene: TRBJ1-5
V gene: TRBV2
clone size: .
D gene: TRBD1
CDR3 protein: CASTWDRRGNQPQHF
CDR3 DNA: TGTGCCAGCACCTGGGACAGGAGAGGAAATCAGCCCCAGCATTTT

J gene: TRBJ1-6
V gene: TRBV28
clone size: .
D gene: .
CDR3 protein: CASRIDEDSPLHF
CDR3 DNA: TGTGCCAGCAGGATAGACGAGGATTCACCCCTCCACTTT

J gene: TRBJ2-1
V gene: TRBV14
clone size: many
D gene: TRBD1
CDR3 protein: CASSHLTGANNEQFF
CDR3 DNA: TGTGCCAGCAGCCATCTCACAGGGGCGAACAATGAGCAGTTCTTC

J gene: TRBJ1-5
V gene: TRBV4-3
clone size: many
D gene: TRBD1
CDR3 protein: CASSQDWGTGSQPQHF
CDR3 DNA: TGCGCCAGCAGCCAAGATTGGGGGACAGGGAGTCAGCCCCAGCATTTT

J gene: TRBJ2-3
V gene: TRBV20-1
clone size: .
D gene: TRBD2
CDR3 protein: CSAQRSSGMDTQYF
CDR3 DNA: TGCAGTGCCCAGCGGTCTAGCGGGATGGATACGCAGTATTTT

J gene: TRBJ2-7
V gene: TRBV20-1
clone size: .
D gene: .
CDR3 protein: CSARDLWRQAIEQYF
CDR3 DNA: TGCAGTGCTAGAGATCTCTGGAGACAGGCAATCGAGCAGTACTTC

J gene: TRBJ2-3
V gene: TRBV5-8
clone size: .
D gene: .
CDR3 protein: CASSLGRGGDTQYF
CDR3 DNA: TGTGCCAGCAGCTTGGGTAGAGGGGGAGATACGCAGTATTTT

J gene: TRBJ2-3
V gene: TRBV20-1
clone size: many
D gene: .
CDR3 protein: CSAREASARTDTQYF
CDR3 DNA: TGCAGTGCTAGAGAGGCTAGCGCACGCACAGATACGCAGTATTTT

J gene: TRBJ2-2
V gene: TRBV11-2
clone size: many
D gene: TRBD2
CDR3 protein: CASSPTSLRYTGELFF
CDR3 DNA: TGTGCCAGCAGTCCGACTAGCTTAAGATACACCGGGGAGCTGTTTTTT

J gene: TRBJ2-3
V gene: TRBV6-1
clone size: .
D gene: .
CDR3 protein: CASSEGQRSTDTQYF
CDR3 DNA: TGTGCCAGCAGTGAAGGACAGAGATCCACAGATACGCAGTATTTT

J gene: TRBJ2-7
V gene: TRBV6-1
clone size: .
D gene: .
CDR3 protein: CASSGGTTPDYEQYF
CDR3 DNA: TGTGCCAGCAGTGGTGGGACAACACCCGACTACGAGCAGTACTTC

J gene: TRBJ2-3
V gene: TRBV13
clone size: few
D gene: TRBD1
CDR3 protein: CASSFGQGSETQYF
CDR3 DNA: TGTGCCAGCAGCTTCGGACAGGGGAGCGAGACGCAGTATTTT

J gene: TRBJ1-1
V gene: TRBV5-1
clone size: many
D gene: .
CDR3 protein: CASSRLSQLNTEAFF
CDR3 DNA: TGCGCCAGCAGCCGGCTTAGCCAGTTGAACACTGAAGCTTTCTTT

J gene: TRBJ2-7
V gene: TRBV20-1
clone size: many
D gene: .
CDR3 protein: CSASGRGPYEQYF
CDR3 DNA: TGCAGTGCTAGCGGGAGGGGGCCCTACGAGCAGTACTTC

J gene: TRBJ1-6
V gene: TRBV11-2
clone size: few
D gene: .
CDR3 protein: CASSLGLRNPPLHF
CDR3 DNA: TGTGCCAGCAGCTTAGGGCTGCGTAATCCACCCCTCCACTTT

J gene: TRBJ1-1
V gene: TRBV4-3
clone size: .
D gene: .
CDR3 protein: CASMASGATNTEAFF
CDR3 DNA: TGCGCCAGCATGGCGTCCGGGGCAACGAACACTGAAGCTTTCTTT

J gene: TRBJ2-2
V gene: TRBV7-9
clone size: many
D gene: .
CDR3 protein: CASVSLSNTGELFF
CDR3 DNA: TGTGCCAGCGTCAGCCTATCGAACACCGGGGAGCTGTTTTTT

J gene: TRBJ2-3
V gene: TRBV28
clone size: .
D gene: .
CDR3 protein: CASSTQLRAHTDTQYF
CDR3 DNA: TGTGCCAGCAGTACACAGCTCCGGGCTCACACAGATACGCAGTATTTT

J gene: TRBJ2-1
V gene: TRBV7-9
clone size: many
D gene: .
CDR3 protein: CASSLVGIDNEQFF
CDR3 DNA: TGTGCCAGCAGCTTAGTGGGGATCGACAATGAGCAGTTCTTC